This section outlines one TCR beta chain sequence together with its context. The time point: newly diagnosed GD, antithyroid drugs for less than 3 months. With RNA extracted from PBMCs as input, the TCR library was made. The sample comes from a study of regulatory T cells in long-lasting Graves disease. The TCR beta library used iRepertoire HTBI primers with Arm-PCR amplification of CDR3. From the multiplex PCR reads, TCRdb called clonotypes with MiXCR, one entry per CDR3 protein. The sample lists approximately 400,000 distinct CDR3 sequences, under 15% occurring once. Trimming cost V 3 bases and J 5 bases; bases outside gene matches: 6. The CDR3 contains 14 residues. The germline CDR1 and CDR2 sequences are DFQATT and SNEGSKA (reference sequence). These same data were also listed under a study on T cells in Graves' hyperthyroidism and ophthalmopathy.

V and J are TRBV20-1 and TRBJ2-2; 7 bases match TRBD1. The sequenced sample was peripheral blood mononuclear cells (PBMCs), obtained at new diagnosis, from a patient treated with antithyroid drugs. The source of this sequence is a woman aged 25-40 years with Graves disease. CDR3 sequence reads: CSARHRGRTGELFF. CDR3 coding DNA: TGCAGTGCTAGGCACAGGGGAAGGACCGGGGAGCTGTTTTTT.